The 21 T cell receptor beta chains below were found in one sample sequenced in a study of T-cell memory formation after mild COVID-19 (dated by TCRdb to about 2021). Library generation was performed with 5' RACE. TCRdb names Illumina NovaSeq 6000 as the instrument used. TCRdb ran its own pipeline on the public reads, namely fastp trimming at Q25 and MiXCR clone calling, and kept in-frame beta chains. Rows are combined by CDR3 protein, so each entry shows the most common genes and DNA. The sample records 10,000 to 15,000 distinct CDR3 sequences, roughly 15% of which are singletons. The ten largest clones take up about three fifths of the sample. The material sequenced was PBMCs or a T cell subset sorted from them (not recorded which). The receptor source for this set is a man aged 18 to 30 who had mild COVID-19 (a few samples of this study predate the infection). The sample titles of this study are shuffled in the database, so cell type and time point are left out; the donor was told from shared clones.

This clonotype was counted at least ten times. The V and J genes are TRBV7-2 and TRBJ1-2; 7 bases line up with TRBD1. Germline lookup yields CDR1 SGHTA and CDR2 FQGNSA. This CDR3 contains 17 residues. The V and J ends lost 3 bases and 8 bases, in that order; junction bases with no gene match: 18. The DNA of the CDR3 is TGTGCCAGCAGCTTCGCATACGACAGGGCGCCCTCTAACGGCTACACCTTC. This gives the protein CASSFAYDRAPSNGYTF. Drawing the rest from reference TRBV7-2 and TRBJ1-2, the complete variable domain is GAGVSQSPSNKVTEKGKDVELRCDPISGHTALYWYRQSLGQGLEFLIYFQGNSAPDKSGLPSDRFSAERTGGSVSTLTIQRTQQEDSAVYLCASSFAYDRAPSNGYTFGSGTRLTVV.

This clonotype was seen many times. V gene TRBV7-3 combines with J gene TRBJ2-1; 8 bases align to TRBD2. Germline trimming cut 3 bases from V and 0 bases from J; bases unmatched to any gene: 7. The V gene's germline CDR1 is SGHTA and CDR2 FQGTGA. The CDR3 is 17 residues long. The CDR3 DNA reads TGTGCCAGCAGCTTCGGTACTAGCGGCCTCTCCTACAATGAGCAGTTCTTC. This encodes CASSFGTSGLSYNEQFF.

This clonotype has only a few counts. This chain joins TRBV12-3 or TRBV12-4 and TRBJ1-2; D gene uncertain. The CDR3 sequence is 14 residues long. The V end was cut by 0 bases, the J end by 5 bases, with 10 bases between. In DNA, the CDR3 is TGTGCCAGCAGTTTAGCGCTTACGGCTTATGGCTACACCTTC. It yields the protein CASSLALTAYGYTF.

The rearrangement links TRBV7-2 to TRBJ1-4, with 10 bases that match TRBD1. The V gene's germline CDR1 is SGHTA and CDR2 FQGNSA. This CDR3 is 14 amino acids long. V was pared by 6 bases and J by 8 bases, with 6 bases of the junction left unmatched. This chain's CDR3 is CASRRQGAGEKLFF. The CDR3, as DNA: TGTGCCAGCAGACGACAGGGGGCCGGGGAAAAACTGTTTTTT.

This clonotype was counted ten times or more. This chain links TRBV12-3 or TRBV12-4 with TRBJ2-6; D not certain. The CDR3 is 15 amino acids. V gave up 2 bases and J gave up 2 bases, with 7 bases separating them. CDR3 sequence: CASSLRRPGANVLTF. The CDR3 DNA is TGTGCCAGCAGTTTACGACGCCCTGGGGCCAACGTCCTGACTTTC.

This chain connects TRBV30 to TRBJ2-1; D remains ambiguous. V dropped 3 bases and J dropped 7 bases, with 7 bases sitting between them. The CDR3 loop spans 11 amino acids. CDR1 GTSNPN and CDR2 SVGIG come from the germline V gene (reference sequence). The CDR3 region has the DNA TGTGCCTGGAGCCCCGTGAATGAGCAGTTCTTC. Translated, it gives CAWSPVNEQFF.

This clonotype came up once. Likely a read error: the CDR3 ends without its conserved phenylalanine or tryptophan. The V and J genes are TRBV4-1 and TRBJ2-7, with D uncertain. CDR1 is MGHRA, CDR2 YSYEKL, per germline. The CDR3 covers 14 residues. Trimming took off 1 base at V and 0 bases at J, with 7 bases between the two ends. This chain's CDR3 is CASSQVGISYEQYL. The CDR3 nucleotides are TGCGCCAGCAGCCAAGTTGGTATCTCCTACGAGCAGTACTTA.

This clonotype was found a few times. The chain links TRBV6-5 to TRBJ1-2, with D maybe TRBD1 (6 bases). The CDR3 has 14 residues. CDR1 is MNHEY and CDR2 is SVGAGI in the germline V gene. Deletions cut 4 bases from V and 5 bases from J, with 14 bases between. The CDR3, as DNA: TGTGCCAGCAGTTCCCGGGACATTTCGTATGGCTACACCTTC. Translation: CASSSRDISYGYTF.

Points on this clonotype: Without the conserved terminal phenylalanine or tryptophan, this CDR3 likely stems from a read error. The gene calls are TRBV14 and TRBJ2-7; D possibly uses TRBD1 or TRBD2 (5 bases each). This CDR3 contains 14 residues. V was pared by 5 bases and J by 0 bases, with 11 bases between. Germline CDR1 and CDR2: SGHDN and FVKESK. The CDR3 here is CASSSTGTSYEQYA. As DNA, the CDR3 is TGTGCCAGCAGCTCCACCGGGACCTCCTACGAGCAGTACGCC.

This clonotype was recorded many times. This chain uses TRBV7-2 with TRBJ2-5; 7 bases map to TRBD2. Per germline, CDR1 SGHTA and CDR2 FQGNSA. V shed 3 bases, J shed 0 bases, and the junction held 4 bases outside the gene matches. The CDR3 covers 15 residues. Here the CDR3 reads CASSLWGGYQETQYF. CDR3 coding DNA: TGTGCCAGCAGCTTGTGGGGGGGGTACCAAGAGACCCAGTACTTC.

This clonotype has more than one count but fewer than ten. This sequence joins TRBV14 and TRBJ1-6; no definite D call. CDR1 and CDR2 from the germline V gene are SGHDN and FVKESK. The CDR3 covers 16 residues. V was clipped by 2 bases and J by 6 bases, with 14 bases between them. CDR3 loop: CASSQHPPGPNSPLHF. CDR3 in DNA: TGTGCCAGCAGCCAACATCCCCCCGGCCCTAATTCACCCCTCCACTTT.

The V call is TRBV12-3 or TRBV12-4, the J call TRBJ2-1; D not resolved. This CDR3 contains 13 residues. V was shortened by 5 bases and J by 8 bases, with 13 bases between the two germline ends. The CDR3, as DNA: TGTGCCAGCAGTCCCCCGGGCTTCGATGAGCAGTTCTTC. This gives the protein CASSPPGFDEQFF.

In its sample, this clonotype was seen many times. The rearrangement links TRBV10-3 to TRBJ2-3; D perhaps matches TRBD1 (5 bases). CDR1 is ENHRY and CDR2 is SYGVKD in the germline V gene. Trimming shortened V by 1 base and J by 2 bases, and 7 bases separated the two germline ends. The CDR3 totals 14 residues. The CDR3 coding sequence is TGTGCCATCAGTGAGTTAGGGGACACAGATACGCAGTATTTT. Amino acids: CAISELGDTDTQYF.

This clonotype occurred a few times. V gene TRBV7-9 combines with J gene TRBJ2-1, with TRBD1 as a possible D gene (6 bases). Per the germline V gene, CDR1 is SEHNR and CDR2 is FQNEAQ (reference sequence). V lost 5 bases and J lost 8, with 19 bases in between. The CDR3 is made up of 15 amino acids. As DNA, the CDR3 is TGTGCCAGCAGCATCGGACAGCGATACCCCCATGAGCAGTTCTTC. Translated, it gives CASSIGQRYPHEQFF.

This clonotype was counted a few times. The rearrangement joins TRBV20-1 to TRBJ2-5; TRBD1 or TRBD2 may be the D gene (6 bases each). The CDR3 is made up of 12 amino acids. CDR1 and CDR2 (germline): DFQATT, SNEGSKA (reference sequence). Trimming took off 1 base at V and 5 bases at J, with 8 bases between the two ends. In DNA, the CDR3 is TGCAGTGCTAGAGGGGGGGCGGAGACCCAGTACTTC. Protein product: CSARGGAETQYF.

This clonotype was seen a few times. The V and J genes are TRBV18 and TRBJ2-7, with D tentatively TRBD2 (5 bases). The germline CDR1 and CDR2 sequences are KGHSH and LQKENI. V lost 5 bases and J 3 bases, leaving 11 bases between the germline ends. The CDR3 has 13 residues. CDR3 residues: CASSTGLLYEQYV. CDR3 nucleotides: TGTGCCAGCTCAACCGGACTTCTCTACGAGCAGTACGTC.

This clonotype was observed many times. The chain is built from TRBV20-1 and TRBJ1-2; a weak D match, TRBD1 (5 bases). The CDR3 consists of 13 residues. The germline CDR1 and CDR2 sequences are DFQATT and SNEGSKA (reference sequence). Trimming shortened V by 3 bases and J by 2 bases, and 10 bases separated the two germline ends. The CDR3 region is CSARTRDNYGYTF. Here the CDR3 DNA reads TGCAGTGCTAGGACACGGGACAACTATGGCTACACCTTC.

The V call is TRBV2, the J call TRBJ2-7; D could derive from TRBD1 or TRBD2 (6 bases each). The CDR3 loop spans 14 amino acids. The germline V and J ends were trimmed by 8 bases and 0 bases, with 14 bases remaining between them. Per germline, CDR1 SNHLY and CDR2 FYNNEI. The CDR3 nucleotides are TGTGCCAGCGTTGACGGGGGCCTCTCCTACGAGCAGTACTTC. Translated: CASVDGGLSYEQYF.

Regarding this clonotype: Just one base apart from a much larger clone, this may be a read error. The CDR3 DNA is TGTGCCAGCAGCCCTTACCTCAGTGGTTCACCCATCCACTTT. As protein: CASSPYLSGSPIHF. V gene TRBV7-6 combines with J gene TRBJ1-6; no firm D call. The CDR3 consists of 14 residues. Germline lookup yields CDR1 SGHVS and CDR2 FNYEAQ.

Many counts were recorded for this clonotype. As DNA, the CDR3 is TGTGCCAGCAGTAGGGGGCCCCCCAGGGGTGAGCAGTTCTTC. The encoded protein is CASSRGPPRGEQFF. This chain uses TRBV7-2 with TRBJ2-1, with 7 bases lining up with TRBD1. CDR1 and CDR2 from the germline V gene are SGHTA and FQGNSA. This CDR3 has 14 residues. V dropped 6 bases and J dropped 9; count of bases not matched to a gene: 11.

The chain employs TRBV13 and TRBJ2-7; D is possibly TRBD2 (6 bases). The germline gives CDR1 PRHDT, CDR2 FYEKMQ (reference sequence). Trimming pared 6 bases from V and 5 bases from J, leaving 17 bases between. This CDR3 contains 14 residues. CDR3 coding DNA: TGTGCCAGCAGGCCCCGACTAGTTTCCCACGAGCAGTACTTC. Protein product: CASRPRLVSHEQYF.